These T cell receptor beta chains were read from a single sample in a study of patients and donors after allogeneic stem cell transplantation. MiXCR, run by TCRdb on the RT-PCR reads, gives a single entry per CDR3 protein. This sample has 900,000 to 1,000,000 distinct CDR3 sequences, with about a sixth found just once. Sequenced material: blood, either unsorted or a sorted T cell fraction (not recorded which). Receptors were obtained from a human donor who was either an allogeneic HSCT recipient or a stem cell or donor lymphocyte infusion donor (not recorded which). It is not recorded whose cells these are; they may come from a transplant donor. CDR3s include the opening cysteine and the closing phenylalanine or tryptophan. The D gene is left open where the match is weak. Rows may omit the clone size; those that give it use once, few, many or a size class.

j_call | v_call | clone_size | d_call | cdr3_aa | cdr3_nt
TRBJ2-2 | TRBV5-5 | . | TRBD2 | CASSSSGGRRTGELFF | TGTGCCAGCAGCTCAAGCGGGGGCCGAAGGACCGGGGAGCTGTTTTTT
TRBJ1-1 | TRBV29-1 | . | TRBD1 | CSVEGRGQGRTEAFF | TGCAGCGTTGAGGGACGGGGACAGGGAAGGACTGAAGCTTTCTTT
TRBJ2-3 | TRBV29-1 | many | TRBD2 | CSVLAGFSGDTQYF | TGCAGCGTCCTAGCGGGATTCTCAGGAGATACGCAGTATTTT
TRBJ2-5 | TRBV11-2 | . | . | CASSYGQDLETQYF | TGTGCCAGCAGCTACGGTCAGGACCTGGAGACCCAGTACTTC
TRBJ2-5 | TRBV4-2 | . | . | CASSQDAEETQYF | TGTGCCAGCAGCCAAGATGCGGAAGAGACCCAGTACTTC
TRBJ1-1 | TRBV6-5 | . | TRBD1 | CASSYPMKGAKAFF | TGTGCCAGCAGTTACCCGATGAAGGGGGCGAAAGCTTTCTTT
TRBJ2-1 | TRBV5-1 | few | . | CATRNQRANNEQFF | TGCGCCACCAGAAATCAGCGGGCTAACAATGAGCAGTTCTTC
TRBJ2-1 | TRBV20-1 | . | . | CSANAGPHFNEQFF | TGCAGTGCTAACGCGGGACCTCATTTCAATGAGCAGTTCTTC
TRBJ2-7 | TRBV3-1 | . | TRBD2 | CASSPRTSGTFSYEQYF | TGTGCCAGCAGCCCCCGGACTAGCGGGACGTTTTCCTACGAGCAGTACTTC
TRBJ2-3 | TRBV12-5 | . | . | CASGLGTVSTDTQYF | TGTGCTAGTGGTTTGGGGACAGTTAGCACAGATACGCAGTATTTT
TRBJ2-3 | TRBV12-3/TRBV12-4 | few | TRBD2 | CASGTSAYTDTQYF | TGTGCCAGCGGGACTAGCGCGTACACAGATACGCAGTATTTT
TRBJ2-5 | TRBV5-1 | few | TRBD2 | CASSIGLAGQETQYF | TGCGCCAGCAGCATTGGACTAGCGGGACAAGAGACCCAGTACTTC
TRBJ2-5 | TRBV5-1 | . | . | CASSLMGAETQYF | TGCGCCAGCAGCTTAATGGGGGCCGAGACCCAGTACTTC
TRBJ1-1 | TRBV6-1 | . | TRBD1 | CASSTRTGRNTEAFF | TGTGCCAGCAGTACCCGGACAGGGCGGAACACTGAAGCTTTCTTT
TRBJ1-4 | TRBV6-1 | . | . | CASRRLGKSNEKLFF | TGTGCCAGCAGACGCCTAGGGAAAAGTAATGAAAAACTGTTTTTT
TRBJ2-4 | TRBV12-3/TRBV12-4 | . | TRBD2 | CASSLRGRWNIQYF | TGTGCCAGCAGTTTACGCGGGAGGTGGAACATTCAGTACTTC
TRBJ2-3 | TRBV7-8 | few | . | CASSQQVYTDTQYF | TGTGCCAGCAGTCAACAGGTTTACACAGATACGCAGTATTTT